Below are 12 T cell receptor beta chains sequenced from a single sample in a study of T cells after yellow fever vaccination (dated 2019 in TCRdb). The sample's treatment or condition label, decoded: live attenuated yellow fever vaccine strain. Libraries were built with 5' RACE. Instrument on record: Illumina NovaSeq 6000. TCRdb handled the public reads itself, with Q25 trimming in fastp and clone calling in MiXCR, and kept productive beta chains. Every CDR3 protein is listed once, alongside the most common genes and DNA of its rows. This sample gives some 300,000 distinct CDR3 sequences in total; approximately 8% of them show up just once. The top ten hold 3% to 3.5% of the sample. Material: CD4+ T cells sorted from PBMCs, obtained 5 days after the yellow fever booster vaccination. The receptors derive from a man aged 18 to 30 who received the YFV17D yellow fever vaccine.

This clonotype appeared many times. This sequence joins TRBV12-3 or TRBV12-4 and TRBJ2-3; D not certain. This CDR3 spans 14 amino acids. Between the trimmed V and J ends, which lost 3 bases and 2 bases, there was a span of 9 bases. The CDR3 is CASSFSQPTDTQYF. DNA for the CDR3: TGTGCCAGCAGTTTTTCTCAGCCCACAGATACGCAGTATTTT.

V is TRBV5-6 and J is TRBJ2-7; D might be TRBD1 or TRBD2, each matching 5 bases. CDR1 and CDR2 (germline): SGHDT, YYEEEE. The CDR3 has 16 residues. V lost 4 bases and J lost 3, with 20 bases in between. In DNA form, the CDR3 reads TGTGCCAGCAGCCCCGGACCGGGACCAACTATCTACGAGCAGTACTTC. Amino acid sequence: CASSPGPGPTIYEQYF.

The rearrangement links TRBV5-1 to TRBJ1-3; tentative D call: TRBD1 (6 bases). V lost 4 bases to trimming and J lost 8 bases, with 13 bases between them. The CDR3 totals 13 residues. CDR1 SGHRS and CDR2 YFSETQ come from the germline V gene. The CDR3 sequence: CASSLTGKDTIYF. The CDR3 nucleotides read TGCGCCAGCAGCCTAACAGGGAAGGACACCATATATTTT.

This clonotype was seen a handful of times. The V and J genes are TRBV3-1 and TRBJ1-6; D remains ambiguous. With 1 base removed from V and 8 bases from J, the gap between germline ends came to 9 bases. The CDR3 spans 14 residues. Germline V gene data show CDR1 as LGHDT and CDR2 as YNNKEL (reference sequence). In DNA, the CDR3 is TGTGCCAGCAGCCAAGTTTTAGGTGATTCACCCCTCCACTTT. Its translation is CASSQVLGDSPLHF.

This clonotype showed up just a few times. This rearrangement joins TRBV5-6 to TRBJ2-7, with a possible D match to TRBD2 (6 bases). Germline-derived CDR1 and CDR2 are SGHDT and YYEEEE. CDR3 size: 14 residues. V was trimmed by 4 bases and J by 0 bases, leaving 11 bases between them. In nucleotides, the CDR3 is TGTGCCAGCAGCGGGAAGGACTACTCCTACGAGCAGTACTTC. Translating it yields CASSGKDYSYEQYF.

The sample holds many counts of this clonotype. CDR3: CASSQEGAFGETQYF. The DNA for the CDR3 is TGCGCCAGCAGCCAAGAGGGCGCATTCGGGGAGACCCAGTACTTC. The chain links TRBV4-3 to TRBJ2-5; unclear D gene. The CDR3 is made up of 15 amino acids. Germline V lookup: CDR1 LGHNA, CDR2 YSLEER. V gave up 0 bases and J gave up 5 bases, with 13 bases separating them.

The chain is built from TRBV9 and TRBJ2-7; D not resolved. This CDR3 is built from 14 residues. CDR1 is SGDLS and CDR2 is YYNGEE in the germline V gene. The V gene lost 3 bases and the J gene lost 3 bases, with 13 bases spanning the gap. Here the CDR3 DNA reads TGTGCCAGCAGCGCCAAGGACCAGAGCTACGAGCAGTACGTC. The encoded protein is CASSAKDQSYEQYV.

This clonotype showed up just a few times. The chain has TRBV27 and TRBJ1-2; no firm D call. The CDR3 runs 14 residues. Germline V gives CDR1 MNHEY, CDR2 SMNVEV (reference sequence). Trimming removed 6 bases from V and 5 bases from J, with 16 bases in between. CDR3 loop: CASSLSWTDYGYTF. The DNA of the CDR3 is TGTGCCAGCAGCTTGTCCTGGACGGATTATGGCTACACCTTC.

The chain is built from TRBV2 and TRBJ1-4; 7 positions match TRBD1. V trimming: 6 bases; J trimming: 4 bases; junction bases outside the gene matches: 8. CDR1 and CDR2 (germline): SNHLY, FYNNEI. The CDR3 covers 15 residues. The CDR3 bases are TGTGCCAGCAGAACCCGGGACAGAGATAATGAAAAACTGTTTTTT. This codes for CASRTRDRDNEKLFF.

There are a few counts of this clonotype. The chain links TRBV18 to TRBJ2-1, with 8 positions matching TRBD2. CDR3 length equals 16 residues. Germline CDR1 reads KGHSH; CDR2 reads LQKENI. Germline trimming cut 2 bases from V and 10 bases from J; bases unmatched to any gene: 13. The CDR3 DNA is TGTGCCAGCTCACCAGGGGCCCTACTAGCGGTCAAGGAGCAGTTCTTC. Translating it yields CASSPGALLAVKEQFF.

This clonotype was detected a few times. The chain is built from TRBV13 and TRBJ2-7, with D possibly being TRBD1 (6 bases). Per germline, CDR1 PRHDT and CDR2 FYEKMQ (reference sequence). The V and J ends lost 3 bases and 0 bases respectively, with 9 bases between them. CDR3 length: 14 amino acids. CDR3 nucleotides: TGTGCCAGCAGCTTGCAGGGGATCTCCTACGAGCAGTACTTC. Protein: CASSLQGISYEQYF. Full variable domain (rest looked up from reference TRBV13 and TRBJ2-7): AAGVIQSPRHLIKEKRETATLKCYPIPRHDTVYWYQQGPGQDPQFLISFYEKMQSDKGSIPDRFSAQQFSDYHSELNMSSLELGDSALYFCASSLQGISYEQYFGPGTRLTVT.

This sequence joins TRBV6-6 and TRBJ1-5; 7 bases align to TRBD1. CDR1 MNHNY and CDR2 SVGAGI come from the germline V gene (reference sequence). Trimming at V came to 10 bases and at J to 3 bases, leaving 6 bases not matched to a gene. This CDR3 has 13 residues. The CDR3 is CAIGQDLNQPQHF. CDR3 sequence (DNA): TGTGCCATCGGACAGGACCTCAATCAGCCCCAGCATTTT.